The TCR beta chain under discussion was sequenced for a study of shared clonotypes between healthy human individuals. Sequenced by immunoSEQ multiplex PCR; TCRdb stores in-frame clones only, minus some. This sample carries just over 2,000,000 clones, around 95% of them seen once, and the ten largest clones take roughly 0.13%. Trimming stripped 4 bases from V and 2 bases from J, with 18 bases between. The CDR3 length is 16 residues. Per germline, CDR1 SGHNT and CDR2 YYREEE (reference sequence). Sequencing was performed on naive CD4+ T cells sorted from blood. Subset reported: CD45RA+ positively selected. This TCR came from a man younger than 35 in good health. The chain uses TRBV5-4 and TRBJ2-5; tentatively, D is TRBD2 (6 bases). DNA for the CDR3: TGTGCCAGCAGCGCGGGTGGCGGGGCGACACAAGAGACCCAGTACTTC. Encoded protein: CASSAGGGATQETQYF.